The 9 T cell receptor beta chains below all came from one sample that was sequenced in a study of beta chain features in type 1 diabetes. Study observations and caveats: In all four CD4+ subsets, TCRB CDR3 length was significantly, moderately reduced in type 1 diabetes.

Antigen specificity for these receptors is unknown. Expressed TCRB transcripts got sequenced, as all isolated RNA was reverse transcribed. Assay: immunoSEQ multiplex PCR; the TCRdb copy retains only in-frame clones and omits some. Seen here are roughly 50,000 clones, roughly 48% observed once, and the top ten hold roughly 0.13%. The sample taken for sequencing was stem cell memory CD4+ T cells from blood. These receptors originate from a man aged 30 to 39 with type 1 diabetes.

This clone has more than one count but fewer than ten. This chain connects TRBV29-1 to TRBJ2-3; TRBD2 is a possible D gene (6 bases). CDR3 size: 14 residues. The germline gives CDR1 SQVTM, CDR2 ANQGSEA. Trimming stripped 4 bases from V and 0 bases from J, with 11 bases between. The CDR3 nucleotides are TGCAGCGTTGGGGGGGAGCTCAGCACAGATACGCAGTATTTT. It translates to CSVGGELSTDTQYF.

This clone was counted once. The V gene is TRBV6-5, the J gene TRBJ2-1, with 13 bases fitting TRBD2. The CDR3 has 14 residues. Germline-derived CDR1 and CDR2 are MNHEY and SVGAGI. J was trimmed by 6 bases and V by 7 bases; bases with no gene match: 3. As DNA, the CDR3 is TGTGCCAGCACACTAGCGGGAGGGAGCAATGAGCAGTTCTTC. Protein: CASTLAGGSNEQFF.

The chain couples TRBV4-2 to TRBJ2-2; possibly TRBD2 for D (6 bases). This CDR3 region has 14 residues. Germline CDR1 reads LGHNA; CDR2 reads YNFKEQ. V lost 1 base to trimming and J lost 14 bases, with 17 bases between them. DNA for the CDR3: TGTGCCAGCAGCCAAGCCCCCGCGGGACTCCATCTGTTTTTT. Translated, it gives CASSQAPAGLHLFF.

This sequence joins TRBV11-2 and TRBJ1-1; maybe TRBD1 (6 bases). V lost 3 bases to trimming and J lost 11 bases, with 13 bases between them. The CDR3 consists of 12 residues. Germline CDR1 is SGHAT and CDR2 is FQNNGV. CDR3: CASSFNQDSAFF. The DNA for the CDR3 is TGTGCCAGCAGCTTTAATCAGGACAGTGCTTTCTTT.

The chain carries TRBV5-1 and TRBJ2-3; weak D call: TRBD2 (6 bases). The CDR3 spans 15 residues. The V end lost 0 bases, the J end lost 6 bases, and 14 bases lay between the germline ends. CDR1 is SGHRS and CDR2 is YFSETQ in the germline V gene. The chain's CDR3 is CASSLGGSGGDTQYF. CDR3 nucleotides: TGCGCCAGCAGCTTGGGGGGGAGCGGAGGGGATACGCAGTATTTT.

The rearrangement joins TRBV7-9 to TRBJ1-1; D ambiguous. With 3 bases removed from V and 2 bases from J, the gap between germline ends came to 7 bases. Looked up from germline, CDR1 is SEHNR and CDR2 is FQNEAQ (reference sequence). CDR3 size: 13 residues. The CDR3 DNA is TGTGCCAGCAGCTTCTCAGATAACACTGAAGCTTTCTTT. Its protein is CASSFSDNTEAFF.

The CDR3 protein is CASSQERGFNSPLHF. The CDR3 region has the DNA TGTGCCAGCAGCCAAGAAAGGGGGTTTAATTCACCCCTCCACTTT. The chain couples TRBV4-2 to TRBJ1-6; D might be TRBD1 (6 bases). Germline V gene sequence: CDR1 LGHNA, CDR2 YNFKEQ. This CDR3 has 15 residues. V dropped 0 bases and J dropped 6 bases, with 9 bases sitting between them.

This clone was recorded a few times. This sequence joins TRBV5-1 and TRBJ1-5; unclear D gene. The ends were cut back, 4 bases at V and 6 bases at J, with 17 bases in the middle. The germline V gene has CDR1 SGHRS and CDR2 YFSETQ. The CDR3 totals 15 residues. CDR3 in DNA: TGCGCCAGCAGCCTTCGGGAGAAAGTGGGTCAGCCCCAGCATTTT. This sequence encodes CASSLREKVGQPQHF.

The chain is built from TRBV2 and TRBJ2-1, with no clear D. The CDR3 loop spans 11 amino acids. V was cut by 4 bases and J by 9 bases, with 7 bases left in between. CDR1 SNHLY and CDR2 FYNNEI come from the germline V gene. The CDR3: CASSAFFEQFF. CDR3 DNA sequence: TGTGCCAGCAGTGCCTTCTTTGAGCAGTTCTTC.